Listed below are T cell receptor beta chains from one sample, sequenced in a study of cytomegalovirus exposure and HLA in healthy donors. Generated by immunoSEQ multiplex PCR, the TCRdb table keeps only in-frame clones and is missing some. The repertoire includes approximately 140,000 clones, around 57% of them detected once, and around 2% sits in the top ten. Source material: PBMCs. The receptors stem from a male donor in good health and CMV-seronegative. The CDR3 runs from the conserved cysteine through the conserved F or W. The D gene is left open where the match is weak. Not all rows give a size; the values are once, few, many and, for expanded clones, a class.

J gene,D gene,clone size,V gene,CDR3 DNA,CDR3 protein
TRBJ2-3,TRBD2,.,TRBV28,TGTGCCAGCAGCTCGATAGCGGGGGAGAAACCAGATACGCAGTATTTT,CASSSIAGEKPDTQYF
TRBJ2-7,TRBD2,.,TRBV7-9,TGTGCCAGCAGCTGGGACTACTACGAGCAGTACTTC,CASSWDYYEQYF
TRBJ2-3,.,.,TRBV6-1,TGTGCCAGCAGTCTCCAGAGGGTTGATACGCAGTATTTT,CASSLQRVDTQYF
TRBJ1-2,TRBD1,once,TRBV30,TGTGCCTGGAGTGTACGGCCGACAGGGGCCTTTCTCTACTATGGCTACACCTTC,CAWSVRPTGAFLYYGYTF
TRBJ2-3,.,few,TRBV5-5,TGTGCCAGCAGCTTGGCTGTCGAGGTTCTCACAGATACGCAGTATTTT,CASSLAVEVLTDTQYF
TRBJ1-6,.,.,TRBV7-9,TGTGCCAGCAGCTCCTTTAATTCACCCCTCCACTTT,CASSSFNSPLHF
TRBJ1-2,.,.,TRBV9,TGTGCCAGCAGCGAGTACAGGGTAGGCTACACCTTC,CASSEYRVGYTF
TRBJ1-1,.,few,TRBV5-5,TGTGCCAGCAGCTCGCCCAGGGGGAACACTGAAGCTTTCTTT,CASSSPRGNTEAFF
TRBJ1-6,TRBD1,.,TRBV7-8,TGTGCCAGCAGGACCGGACAGGGCTCACCCCTCCACTTT,CASRTGQGSPLHF
TRBJ2-7,.,.,TRBV6-5,TGTGCCAGCAGTTTAACAGGGTTTGGTTCCTACGAGCAGTACTTC,CASSLTGFGSYEQYF
TRBJ1-1,.,.,TRBV28,TGTGCCAGCAGGCAACAGGGTGCGAACACTGAAGCTTTCTTT,CASRQQGANTEAFF
TRBJ1-1,.,.,TRBV9,TGTGCCAGCAGCGTAGGTGGAGGGAAGGACACTGAAGCTTTCTTT,CASSVGGGKDTEAFF